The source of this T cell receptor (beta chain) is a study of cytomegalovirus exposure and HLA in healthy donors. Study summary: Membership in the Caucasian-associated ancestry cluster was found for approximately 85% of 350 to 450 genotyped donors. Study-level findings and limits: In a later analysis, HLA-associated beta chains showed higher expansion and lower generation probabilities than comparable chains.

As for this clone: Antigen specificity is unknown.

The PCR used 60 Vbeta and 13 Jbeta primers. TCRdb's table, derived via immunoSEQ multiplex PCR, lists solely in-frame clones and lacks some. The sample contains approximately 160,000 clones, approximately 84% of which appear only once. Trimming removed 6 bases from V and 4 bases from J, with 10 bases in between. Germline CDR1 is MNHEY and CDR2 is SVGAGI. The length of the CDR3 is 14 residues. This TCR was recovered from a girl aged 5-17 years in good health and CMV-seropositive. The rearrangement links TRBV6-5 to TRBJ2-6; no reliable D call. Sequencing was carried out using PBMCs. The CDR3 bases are TGTGCCAGCAGCCATATACAGGGGGCCAACGTCCTGACTTTC. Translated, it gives CASSHIQGANVLTF.